Following are 20 T cell receptor beta chains from one sample sequenced in a study of blood T cell repertoires in COVID-19. TCRdb's copy holds only in-frame clones and misses some; the assay was immunoSEQ multiplex PCR. Among about 670,000 clones listed, approximately 90% were seen once. The sample consisted of peripheral blood. These receptors all stem from a woman aged 18-29 years with acute or convalescent COVID-19.

The chain links TRBV4-2 to TRBJ1-6; TRBD1 aligns across 10 bases. The germline CDR1 and CDR2 sequences are LGHNA and YNFKEQ. Trimming removed 0 bases from V and 3 bases from J; junction bases left unmatched: 8. This CDR3 contains 19 residues. DNA for the CDR3: TGTGCCAGCAGCCAAGATATTGCGGACAGGGGGATCTATAATTCACCCCTCCACTTT. Amino acids: CASSQDIADRGIYNSPLHF.

V usage is TRBV24-1 and J usage is TRBJ2-1; a possible D gene is TRBD2 (6 bases). The CDR3 has 14 amino acids. Trimming left V 5 bases short and J 7 bases short, with 14 bases between. Germline CDR1 reads KGHDR; CDR2 reads SFDVKD. The CDR3: CATSGGTLLNEQFF. The CDR3 DNA is TGTGCCACCAGTGGTGGGACTCTCTTGAATGAGCAGTTCTTC.

The gene calls are TRBV6-2 or TRBV6-3 and TRBJ1-5; no clear D gene. V shed 4 bases and J shed 0 bases, with 10 bases lying between them. The CDR3 is 15 amino acids. Germline-derived CDR1 and CDR2 are MNHEY and SVGEGT. CDR3 amino acids: CASSLGAFSNQPQHF. The CDR3 region has the DNA TGTGCCAGCAGTTTGGGAGCCTTTAGCAATCAGCCCCAGCATTTT.

The chain couples TRBV28 to TRBJ2-1, with D tentatively TRBD1 (5 bases). The CDR3 has 13 residues. Trimming left V 6 bases short and J 4 bases short, with 10 bases between. CDR1 and CDR2 (germline): MDHEN, SYDVKM. The CDR3 DNA follows: TGTGCCAGCAGGGGGCCTACATACAATGAGCAGTTCTTC. Encoded protein: CASRGPTYNEQFF.

This clone was detected once. The chain combines TRBV7-9 with TRBJ2-3; D unresolved. CDR1 and CDR2 (germline): SEHNR, FQNEAQ (reference sequence). Trimming removed 1 base at V and 2 bases at J, with 10 bases between. The CDR3 runs 15 residues. As DNA, the CDR3 is TGTGCCAGCAGCTTAGACGGTCTCTCCACAGATACGCAGTATTTT. Translating it yields CASSLDGLSTDTQYF. The full variable domain, rest sourced from reference TRBV7-9 and TRBJ2-3, is DTGVSQNPRHKITKRGQNVTFRCDPISEHNRLYWYRQTLGQGPEFLTYFQNEAQLEKSRLLSDRFSAERPKGSFSTLEIQRTEQGDSAMYLCASSLDGLSTDTQYFGPGTRLTVL.

As DNA, the CDR3 is TGTGCCAGCAGTTTAGAGGCGAGACAGGGCCGATATGGCTACACCTTC. It encodes CASSLEARQGRYGYTF. The rearrangement uses TRBV27 and TRBJ1-2, with TRBD1 identical over 7 bases. The CDR3 is 16 amino acids. The germline gives CDR1 MNHEY, CDR2 SMNVEV (reference sequence). V lost 2 bases, J lost 5 bases, and 11 bases stayed unmatched.

The chain joins TRBV5-6 to TRBJ1-5, with 7 bases matching TRBD1. The germline CDR1 and CDR2 sequences are SGHDT and YYEEEE. V lost 4 bases and J lost 9; bases outside the gene matches: 4. The CDR3 has 12 amino acids. CDR3 in amino acids: CASSQGQTPQHF. CDR3 in DNA: TGTGCCAGCAGCCAGGGACAGACGCCCCAGCATTTT. Combining the CDR3 with reference TRBV5-6 and TRBJ1-5 gives the whole variable domain DAGVTQSPTHLIKTRGQQVTLRCSPKSGHDTVSWYQQALGQGPQFIFQYYEEEERQRGNFPDRFSGHQFPNYSSELNVNALLLGDSALYLCASSQGQTPQHFGDGTRLSIL.

The chain recombines TRBV5-5 with TRBJ2-7; a possible D gene is TRBD1 (6 bases). The CDR3 length is 14 residues. From germline, CDR1 is SGHKS and CDR2 YYEKEE (reference sequence). Trimming took 3 bases from V and 6 from J, leaving 16 bases between them. The CDR3 DNA reads as TGTGCCAGCAGCTGGACTGGGGGCCTAGGCGAGCAGTACTTC. It is translated as CASSWTGGLGEQYF.

This clone was seen a single time. The chain links TRBV6-6 to TRBJ2-7; possible D gene TRBD1, 6 bases. Germline-derived CDR1 and CDR2 are MNHNY and SVGAGI (reference sequence). The CDR3 length is 14 residues. The V and J ends lost 10 bases and 2 bases respectively, with 18 bases between them. CDR3 DNA: TGTGCCATCCGCCCGGACAGCCTGGCCTACGAGCAGTACTTC. Translation gives CAIRPDSLAYEQYF.

This chain links TRBV7-3 with TRBJ1-1; TRBD1 aligns across 7 bases. Germline lookup yields CDR1 SGHTA and CDR2 FQGTGA. This CDR3 comprises 14 residues. J gave up 1 base and V 3 bases, and 2 bases lay outside the gene matches. In DNA, the CDR3 is TGTGCCAGCAGCTTCGGGACAGCGAACACTGAAGCTTTCTTT. Residues: CASSFGTANTEAFF.

The rearrangement uses TRBV7-9 and TRBJ1-3; the match to TRBD1 covers 7 bases. The V gene end was trimmed by 1 base and the J gene end by 4 bases; junction bases not matched to a gene: 1. CDR1 is SEHNR, CDR2 FQNEAQ, per germline (reference sequence). The CDR3 runs 14 residues. The CDR3 DNA reads TGTGCCAGCAGCTTAGGGACAGGAGGAAACACCATATATTTT. Its protein is CASSLGTGGNTIYF.

V is TRBV6-5 and J is TRBJ2-7, with 9 bases lining up with TRBD2. Germline V CDR1 and CDR2: MNHEY, SVGAGI. The CDR3 sequence is 12 residues long. V lost 8 bases to trimming and J lost 4 bases; unmatched junction nucleotides: 3. This CDR3 is CASPSGTYEQYF. CDR3 sequence (DNA): TGTGCCAGCCCTAGCGGGACATACGAGCAGTACTTC.

This clone was detected only once. This chain joins TRBV9 and TRBJ2-2; perhaps TRBD2 as D (6 bases). Germline CDR1 is SGDLS and CDR2 is YYNGEE. Between the trimmed V and J ends, which lost 3 bases and 8 bases, there was a span of 11 bases. The CDR3 covers 13 residues. CDR3 bases: TGTGCCAGCAGCGCCGGAGGGTGGGGGGAGCTGTTTTTT. This gives the protein CASSAGGWGELFF.

This chain connects TRBV7-2 to TRBJ1-2; 7 bases match TRBD1. V shed 1 base and J 4 bases; nucleotides not matched to a gene: 9. CDR3 length: 16 residues. The germline V gene has CDR1 SGHTA and CDR2 FQGNSA. The CDR3, as DNA: TGTGCCAGCAGCTTAGGGGGACAGTATTTTCTCTATGGCTACACCTTC. Amino acid sequence: CASSLGGQYFLYGYTF.

This clone occurred once. The gene calls are TRBV30 and TRBJ2-7, with 10 bases matching TRBD1. CDR1 is GTSNPN and CDR2 is SVGIG in the germline V gene (reference sequence). V shed 2 bases, J shed 5 bases, and the junction held 6 bases outside the gene matches. CDR3 length: 14 residues. The DNA for the CDR3 is TGTGCCTGGAGTCCGGGACAGGGGCTTGACGAGCAGTACTTC. It specifies CAWSPGQGLDEQYF.

This rearrangement joins TRBV6-6 to TRBJ1-1; D might be TRBD1 (6 bases). The CDR3 spans 16 residues. V dropped 4 bases and J dropped 5 bases, with 20 bases sitting between them. Germline assignment: CDR1 MNHNY and CDR2 SVGAGI (reference sequence). CDR3 DNA sequence: TGTGCCAGCAGTTCCGACCGACAGGCCATTGGGACTGAAGCTTTCTTT. Protein sequence: CASSSDRQAIGTEAFF.

This chain links TRBV2 with TRBJ2-1; maybe TRBD1 (6 bases). Trimming stripped 1 base from V and 3 bases from J, with 7 bases between. Germline V gives CDR1 SNHLY, CDR2 FYNNEI. The CDR3 totals 14 residues. The CDR3 region is CASSEGGGYNEQFF. The CDR3 DNA sequence: TGTGCCAGCAGTGAAGGAGGGGGCTACAATGAGCAGTTCTTC.

This sequence joins TRBV12-3 or TRBV12-4 and TRBJ1-2; D is unresolved. The CDR3 spans 12 residues. V was trimmed by 3 bases and J by 4 bases, leaving 6 bases between them. The CDR3 nucleotides are TGTGCCAGCAGTTTCGCGGCCTATGGCTACACCTTC. This encodes CASSFAAYGYTF.

The rearrangement joins TRBV18 to TRBJ1-5, with D uncertain. Trimming cost V 0 bases and J 11 bases, with 14 bases left between them. Germline V gives CDR1 KGHSH, CDR2 LQKENI. CDR3 length: 14 amino acids. CDR3 loop: CASSPPREPQAQHF. CDR3 coding DNA: TGTGCCAGCTCACCACCGAGAGAACCGCAGGCCCAGCATTTT.

The chain joins TRBV24-1 to TRBJ2-1; TRBD2 agrees at 13 bases. There are 17 residues in the CDR3. Germline V CDR1 and CDR2: KGHDR, SFDVKD. Trimming cost V 4 bases and J 6 bases; bases outside gene matches: 8. This chain's CDR3 is CATSDLATSGGGNEQFF. For the CDR3, the DNA is TGTGCCACCAGTGACCTGGCCACTAGCGGGGGGGGCAATGAGCAGTTCTTC.